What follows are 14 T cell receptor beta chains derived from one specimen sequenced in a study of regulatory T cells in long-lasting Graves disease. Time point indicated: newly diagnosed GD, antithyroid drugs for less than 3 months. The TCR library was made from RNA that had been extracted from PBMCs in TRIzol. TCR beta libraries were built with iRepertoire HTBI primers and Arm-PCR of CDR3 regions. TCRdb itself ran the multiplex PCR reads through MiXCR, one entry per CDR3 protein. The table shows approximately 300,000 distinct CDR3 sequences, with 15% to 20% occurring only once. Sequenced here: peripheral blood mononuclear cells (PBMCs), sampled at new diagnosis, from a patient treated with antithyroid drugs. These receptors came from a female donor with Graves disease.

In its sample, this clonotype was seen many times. This chain's CDR3 is CASSFTQGQGSTEAFF. As DNA, the CDR3 is TGTGCCAGCAGTTTCACGCAAGGTCAGGGAAGCACTGAAGCTTTCTTT. This chain links TRBV28 with TRBJ1-1; a weak D match, TRBD1 (5 bases). CDR3 size: 16 residues. CDR1 and CDR2 from the germline V gene are MDHEN and SYDVKM. V was cut by 3 bases and J by 4 bases, with 18 bases left in between.

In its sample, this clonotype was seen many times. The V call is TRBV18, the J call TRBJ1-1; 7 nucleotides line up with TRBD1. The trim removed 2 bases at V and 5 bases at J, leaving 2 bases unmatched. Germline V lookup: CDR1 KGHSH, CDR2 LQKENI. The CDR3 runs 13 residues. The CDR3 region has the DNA TGTGCCAGCTCACCAAAGGGGGCTACTGAAGCTTTCTTT. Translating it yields CASSPKGATEAFF.

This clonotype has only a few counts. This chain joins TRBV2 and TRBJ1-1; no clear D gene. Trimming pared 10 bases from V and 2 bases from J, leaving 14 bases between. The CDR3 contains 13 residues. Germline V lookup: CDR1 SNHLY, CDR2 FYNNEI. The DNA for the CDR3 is TGTGCCAAAAAAGGAGCGGGAAACACTGAAGCTTTCTTT. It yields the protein CAKKGAGNTEAFF.

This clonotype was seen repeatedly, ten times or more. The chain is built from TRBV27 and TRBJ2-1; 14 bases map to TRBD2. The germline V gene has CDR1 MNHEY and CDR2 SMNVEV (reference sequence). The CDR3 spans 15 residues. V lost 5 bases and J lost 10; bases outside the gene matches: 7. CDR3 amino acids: CASSGTGLAGEEQFF. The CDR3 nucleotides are TGTGCCAGCAGTGGGACGGGACTAGCGGGAGAGGAGCAGTTCTTC.

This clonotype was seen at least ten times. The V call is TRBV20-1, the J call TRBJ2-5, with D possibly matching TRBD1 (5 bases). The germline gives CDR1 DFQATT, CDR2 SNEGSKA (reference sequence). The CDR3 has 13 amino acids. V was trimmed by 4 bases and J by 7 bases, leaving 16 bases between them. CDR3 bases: TGCAGTGCTATACGCAGTCATCAGGGGACCCAGTACTTC. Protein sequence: CSAIRSHQGTQYF.

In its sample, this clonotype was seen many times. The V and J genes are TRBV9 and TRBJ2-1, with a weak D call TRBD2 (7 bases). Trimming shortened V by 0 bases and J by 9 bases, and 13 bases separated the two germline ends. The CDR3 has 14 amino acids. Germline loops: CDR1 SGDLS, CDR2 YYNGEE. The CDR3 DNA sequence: TGTGCCAGCAGCGTAGGAGGGGGGGTCTCTGAGCAGTTCTTC. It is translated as CASSVGGGVSEQFF.

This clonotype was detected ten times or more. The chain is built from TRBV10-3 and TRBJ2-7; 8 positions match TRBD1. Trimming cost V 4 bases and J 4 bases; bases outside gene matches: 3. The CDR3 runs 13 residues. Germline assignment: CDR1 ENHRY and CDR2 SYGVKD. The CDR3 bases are TGTGCCATCAGTGGGGGGGACAGGTACGAGCAGTACTTC. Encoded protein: CAISGGDRYEQYF.

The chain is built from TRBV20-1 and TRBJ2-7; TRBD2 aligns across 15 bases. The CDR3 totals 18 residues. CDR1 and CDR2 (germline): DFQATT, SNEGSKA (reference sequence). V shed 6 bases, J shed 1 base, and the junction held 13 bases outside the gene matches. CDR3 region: CSAHPPGLAGGVSYEQYF. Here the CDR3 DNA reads TGCAGTGCACACCCACCGGGACTAGCGGGAGGCGTTTCCTACGAGCAGTACTTC.

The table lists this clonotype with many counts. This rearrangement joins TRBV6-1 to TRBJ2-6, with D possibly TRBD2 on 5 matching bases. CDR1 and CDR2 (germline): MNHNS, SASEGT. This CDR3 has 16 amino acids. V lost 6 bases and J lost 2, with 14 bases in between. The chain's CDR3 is CASRQGWETGANVLTF. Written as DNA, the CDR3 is TGTGCCAGCAGGCAAGGGTGGGAGACTGGGGCCAACGTCCTGACTTTC.

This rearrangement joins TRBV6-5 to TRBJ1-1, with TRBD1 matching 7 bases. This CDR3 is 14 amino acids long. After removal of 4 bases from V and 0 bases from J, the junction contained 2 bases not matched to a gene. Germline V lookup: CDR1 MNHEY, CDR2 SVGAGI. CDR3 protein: CASSSGQMNTEAFF. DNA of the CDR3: TGTGCCAGCAGTTCGGGACAGATGAACACTGAAGCTTTCTTT.

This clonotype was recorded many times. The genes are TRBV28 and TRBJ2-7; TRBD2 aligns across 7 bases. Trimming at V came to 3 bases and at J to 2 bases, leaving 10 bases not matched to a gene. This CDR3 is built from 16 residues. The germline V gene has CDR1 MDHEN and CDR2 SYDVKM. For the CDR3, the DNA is TGTGCCAGCAGTTTTAGAAGGGACTACTCCGCCTACGAGCAGTACTTC. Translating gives CASSFRRDYSAYEQYF.

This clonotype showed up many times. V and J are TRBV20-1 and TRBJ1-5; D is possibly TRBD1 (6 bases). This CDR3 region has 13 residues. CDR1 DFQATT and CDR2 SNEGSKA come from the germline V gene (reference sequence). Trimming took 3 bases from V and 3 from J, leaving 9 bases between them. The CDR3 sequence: CSASSGANQPQHF. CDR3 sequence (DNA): TGCAGTGCTAGTTCAGGGGCCAATCAGCCCCAGCATTTT.

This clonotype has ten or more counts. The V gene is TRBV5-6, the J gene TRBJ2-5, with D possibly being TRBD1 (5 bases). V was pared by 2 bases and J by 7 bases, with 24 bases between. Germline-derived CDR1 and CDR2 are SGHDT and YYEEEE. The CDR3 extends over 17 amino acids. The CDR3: CASSLRILGPPLWTQYF. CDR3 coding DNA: TGTGCCAGCAGCTTACGGATTTTGGGGCCCCCCTTATGGACCCAGTACTTC.

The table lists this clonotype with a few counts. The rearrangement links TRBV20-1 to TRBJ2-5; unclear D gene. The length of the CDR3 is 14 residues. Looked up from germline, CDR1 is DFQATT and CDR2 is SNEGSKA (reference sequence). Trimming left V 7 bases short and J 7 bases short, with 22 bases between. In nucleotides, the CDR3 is TGCAGTGTTCGCTCAGCGAACGAGTGGGGGACCCAGTACTTC. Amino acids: CSVRSANEWGTQYF.